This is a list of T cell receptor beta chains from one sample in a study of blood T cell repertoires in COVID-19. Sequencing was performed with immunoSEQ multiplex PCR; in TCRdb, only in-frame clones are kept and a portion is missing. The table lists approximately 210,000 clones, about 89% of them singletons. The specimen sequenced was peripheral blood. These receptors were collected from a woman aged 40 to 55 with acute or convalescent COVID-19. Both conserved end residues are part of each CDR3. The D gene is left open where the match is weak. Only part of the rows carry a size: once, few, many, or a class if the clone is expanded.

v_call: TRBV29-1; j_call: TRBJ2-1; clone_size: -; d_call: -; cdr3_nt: TGCAGCGTTGTAAGGGGCAATGAGCAGTTCTTC; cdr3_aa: CSVVRGNEQFF
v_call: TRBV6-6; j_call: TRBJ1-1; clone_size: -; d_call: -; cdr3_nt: TGTGCCATTTCAGACAGAATTGAAGCTTTCTTT; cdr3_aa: CAISDRIEAFF
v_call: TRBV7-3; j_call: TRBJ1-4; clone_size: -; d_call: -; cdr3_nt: TGTGCCAGCAGCCCCGGGGGGGGAAGTGAAAAACTGTTTTTT; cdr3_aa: CASSPGGGSEKLFF
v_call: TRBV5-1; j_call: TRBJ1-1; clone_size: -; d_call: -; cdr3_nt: TGCGCCAGCAGCTTGCATCAGGGGTGGACTGAAGCTTTCTTT; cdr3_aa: CASSLHQGWTEAFF
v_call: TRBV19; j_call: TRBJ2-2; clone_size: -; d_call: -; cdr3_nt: TGTGCCAGTAGTCCGCGGGTAGCGGCGAACACCGGGGAGCTGTTTTTT; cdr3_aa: CASSPRVAANTGELFF
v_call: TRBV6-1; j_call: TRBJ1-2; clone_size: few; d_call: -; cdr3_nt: TGTGCCAGCAGTGAAGCTGGGTGGCAGGGAAATTATGGCTACACCTTC; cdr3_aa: CASSEAGWQGNYGYTF
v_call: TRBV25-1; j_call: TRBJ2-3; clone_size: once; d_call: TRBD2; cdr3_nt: TGTGCCAGCAGTGATTCTAGCGGGGGGGATCCGAGCACAGATACGCAGTATTTT; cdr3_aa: CASSDSSGGDPSTDTQYF
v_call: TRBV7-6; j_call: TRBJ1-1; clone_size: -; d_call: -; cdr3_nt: TGTGCCAGCAGCTCTGTGGACAGGAACACTGAAGCTTTCTTT; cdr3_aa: CASSSVDRNTEAFF
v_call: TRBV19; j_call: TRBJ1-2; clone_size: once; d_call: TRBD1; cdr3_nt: TGTGCCAGTAGCCACCGGGACAGGGGCGACGGCTACACCTTC; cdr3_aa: CASSHRDRGDGYTF
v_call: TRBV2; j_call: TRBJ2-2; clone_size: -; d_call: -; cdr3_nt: TGTGCCAGCATGAAGAGACTGAACACCGGGGAGCTGTTTTTT; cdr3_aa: CASMKRLNTGELFF
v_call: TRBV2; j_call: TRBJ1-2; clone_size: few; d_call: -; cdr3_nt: TGTGCCATACCGGACAGTAATGGCTACACCTTC; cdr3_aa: CAIPDSNGYTF
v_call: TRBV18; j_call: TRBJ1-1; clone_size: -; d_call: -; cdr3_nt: TGTGCCAGCTCACCGGCCGCGGACACTGAAGCTTTCTTT; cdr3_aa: CASSPAADTEAFF
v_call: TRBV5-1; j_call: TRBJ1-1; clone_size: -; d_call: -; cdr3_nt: TGCGCCAGCAGAAAAACAGGGACGAACACTGAAGCTTTCTTT; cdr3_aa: CASRKTGTNTEAFF
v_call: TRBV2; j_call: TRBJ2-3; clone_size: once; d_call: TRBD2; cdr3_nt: TGTGCCAGCAGTCCACTAGCGGGAGGAGATACGCAGTATTTT; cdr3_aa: CASSPLAGGDTQYF
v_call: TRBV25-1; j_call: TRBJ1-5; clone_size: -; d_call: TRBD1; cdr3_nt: TGTGCCAGCAGTGAAGGAGGCAGGGGGAGCAATCAGCCCCAGCATTTT; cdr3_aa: CASSEGGRGSNQPQHF
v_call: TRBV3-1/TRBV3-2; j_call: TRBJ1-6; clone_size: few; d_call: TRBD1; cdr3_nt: TGTGCCAGCAGCCTAGGGGACAGGGAGAATTCACCCCTCCACTTT; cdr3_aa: CASSLGDRENSPLHF
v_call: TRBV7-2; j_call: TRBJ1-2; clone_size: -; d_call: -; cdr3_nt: TGTGCCAGCAGCTTCCAGGGCTTGGGCTATGGCTACACCTTC; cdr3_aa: CASSFQGLGYGYTF
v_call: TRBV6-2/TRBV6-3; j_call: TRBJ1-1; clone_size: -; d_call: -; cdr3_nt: TGTGCCAGCAGTCAGGTGTGGAACACTGAAGCTTTCTTT; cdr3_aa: CASSQVWNTEAFF
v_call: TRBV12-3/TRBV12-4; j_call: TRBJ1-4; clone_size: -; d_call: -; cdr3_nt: TGTGCCAGCAGTTACTATCAGGGAAAAAAACTGTTTTTT; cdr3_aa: CASSYYQGKKLFF
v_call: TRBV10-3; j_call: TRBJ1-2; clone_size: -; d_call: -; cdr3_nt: TGTGCCATCAATGAGGCCGGGGTCGACTATGGCTACACCTTC; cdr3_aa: CAINEAGVDYGYTF
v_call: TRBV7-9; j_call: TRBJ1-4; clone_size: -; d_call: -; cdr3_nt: TGTGCCAGCAGCAAACCTAGCGGGGGTACTTCTAATGAAAAACTGTTTTTT; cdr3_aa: CASSKPSGGTSNEKLFF
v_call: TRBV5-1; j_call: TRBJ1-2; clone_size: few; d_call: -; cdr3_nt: TGCGCCAGCAGCTTATCGGGAGGAATTAAGAACAACTATGGCTACACCTTC; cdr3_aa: CASSLSGGIKNNYGYTF
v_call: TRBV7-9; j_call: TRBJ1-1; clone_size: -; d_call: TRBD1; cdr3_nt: TGTGCCAGCAGCTTGGGACAGGGTCTGTCGTCGGAAGCTTTCTTT; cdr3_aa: CASSLGQGLSSEAFF
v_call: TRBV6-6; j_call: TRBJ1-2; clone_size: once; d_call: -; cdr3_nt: TGTGCCAGCAGTTACGTACAGGGAGATGGCTACACCTTC; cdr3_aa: CASSYVQGDGYTF
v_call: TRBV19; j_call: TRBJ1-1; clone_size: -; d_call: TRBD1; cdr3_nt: TGTGCCAGTAGTAGCAGGGGGACTGAAGCTTTCTTT; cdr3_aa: CASSSRGTEAFF
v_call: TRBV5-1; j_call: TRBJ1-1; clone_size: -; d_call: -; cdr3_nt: TGCGCCAGCAGCTCGATTGCAGTGGGGGCGAAGAGCACTGAAGCTTTCTTT; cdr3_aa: CASSSIAVGAKSTEAFF
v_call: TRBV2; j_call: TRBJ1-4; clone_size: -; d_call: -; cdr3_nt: TGTGCCAGCAGGGACCCCCGTGGGAGGTCCGGGGAAAAACTGTTTTTT; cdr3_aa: CASRDPRGRSGEKLFF
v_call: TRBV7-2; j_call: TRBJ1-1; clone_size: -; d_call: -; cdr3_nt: TGTGCCAGCAGCCAACAAAGGGGCACTGAAGCTTTCTTT; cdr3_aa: CASSQQRGTEAFF
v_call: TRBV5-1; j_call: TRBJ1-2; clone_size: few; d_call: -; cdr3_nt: TGCGCCAGCAGCCAGCTACAGGGACCCTTGGATGGCTACACCTTC; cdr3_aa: CASSQLQGPLDGYTF
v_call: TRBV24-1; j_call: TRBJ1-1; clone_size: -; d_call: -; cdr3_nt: TGTGCCACCCGAGACCGACAGTCGAATGAAGCTTTCTTT; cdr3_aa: CATRDRQSNEAFF
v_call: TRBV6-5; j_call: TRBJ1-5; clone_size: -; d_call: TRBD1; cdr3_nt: TGTGCCAGCAGGCAGGGGGCGCGTAACAATCAGCCCCAGCATTTT; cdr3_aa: CASRQGARNNQPQHF
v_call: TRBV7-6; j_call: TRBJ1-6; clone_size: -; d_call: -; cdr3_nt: TGTGCCAGCAGCTTATCCCCGGGGGGACAAAATTCACCCCTCCACTTT; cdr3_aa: CASSLSPGGQNSPLHF
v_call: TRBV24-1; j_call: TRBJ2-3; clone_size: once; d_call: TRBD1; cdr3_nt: TGTGCCACCAGTGATGCTACTTGGGGACAGGGATACACAGATACGCAGTATTTT; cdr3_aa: CATSDATWGQGYTDTQYF
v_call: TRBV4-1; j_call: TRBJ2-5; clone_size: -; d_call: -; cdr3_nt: TGCGCCAGCAGCCACCACTCCTGGACTCAACTTGGGAAGACCCAGTACTTC; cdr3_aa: CASSHHSWTQLGKTQYF
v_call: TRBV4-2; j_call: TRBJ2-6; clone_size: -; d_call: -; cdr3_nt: TGTGCCAGCAGCCAAGCTTACGAAAGGAGGGGATTAGAATCTGGGGCCAACGTCCTGACTTTC; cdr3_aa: CASSQAYERRGLESGANVLTF
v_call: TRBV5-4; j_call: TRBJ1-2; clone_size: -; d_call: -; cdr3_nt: TGTGCCAGCAGCGGGGGCAGGGTTCCCTCTAATGGCTACACCTTC; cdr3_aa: CASSGGRVPSNGYTF
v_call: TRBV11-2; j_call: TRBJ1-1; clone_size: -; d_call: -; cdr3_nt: TGTGCCAGCAGCTTAGCCAGGTCCCTCACTGAAGCTTTCTTT; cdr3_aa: CASSLARSLTEAFF
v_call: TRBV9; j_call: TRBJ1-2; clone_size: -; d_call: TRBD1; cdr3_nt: TGTGCCAGCAGCGTTCGCACAGGGGGCATTGGTAACTATGGCTACACCTTC; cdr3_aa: CASSVRTGGIGNYGYTF
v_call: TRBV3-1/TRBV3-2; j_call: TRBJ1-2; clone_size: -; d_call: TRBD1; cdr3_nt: TGTGCCAGCAGCCAATTAGGGACAGGCCATGGCTACACCTTC; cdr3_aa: CASSQLGTGHGYTF
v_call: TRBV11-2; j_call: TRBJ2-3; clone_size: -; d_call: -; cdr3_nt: TGTGCCAGCAGCTTAGGTGCGGGCCAGCGCACAGATACGCAGTATTTT; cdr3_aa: CASSLGAGQRTDTQYF
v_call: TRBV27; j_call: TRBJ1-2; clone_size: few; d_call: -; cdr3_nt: TGTGCCAGCAAGAGTTTTCTGTATGGCTACACCTTC; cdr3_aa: CASKSFLYGYTF
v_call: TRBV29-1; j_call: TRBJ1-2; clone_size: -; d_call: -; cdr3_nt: TGCAGCGTGCGGACAGTCCTTAACTATGGCTACACCTTC; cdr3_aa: CSVRTVLNYGYTF